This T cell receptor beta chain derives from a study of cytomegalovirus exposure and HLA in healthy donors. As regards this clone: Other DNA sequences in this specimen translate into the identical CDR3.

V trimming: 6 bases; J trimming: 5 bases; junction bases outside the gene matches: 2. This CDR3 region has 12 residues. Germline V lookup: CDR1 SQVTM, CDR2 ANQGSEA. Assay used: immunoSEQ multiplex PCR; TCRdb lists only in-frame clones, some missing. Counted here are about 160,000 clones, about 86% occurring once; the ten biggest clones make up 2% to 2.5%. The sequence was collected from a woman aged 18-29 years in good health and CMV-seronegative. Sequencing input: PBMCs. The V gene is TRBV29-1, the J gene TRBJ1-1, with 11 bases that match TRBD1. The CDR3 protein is CSVGTGGTEAFF. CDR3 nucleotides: TGCAGCGTCGGGACAGGGGGTACTGAAGCTTTCTTT.